The sequence of this T cell receptor (beta chain) was determined in a study of blood T cell repertoires in COVID-19. In the original workflow: Reference gene primer amplification in the assay estimated nucleated cell counts. Measured with immunoSEQ multiplex PCR; TCRdb has only the in-frame clones, and not every one. V and J calls and clone size are copied from that table; D and trimming were computed from the DNA. The repertoire holds some 240,000 clones, with 70% to 85% as singletons. Trimming cost V 8 bases and J 0 bases, with 10 bases left between them. The germline gives CDR1 SNHLY, CDR2 FYNNEI. The CDR3 extends over 13 amino acids.

The chain uses TRBV2 and TRBJ1-1; D is unresolved. The clonotype was recovered from a woman in her thirties or forties who had recovered from COVID-19. The sequencing sample was made of peripheral blood. The CDR3 protein is CASVRLVNTEAFF. CDR3 bases: TGTGCCAGCGTGCGTTTAGTGAACACTGAAGCTTTCTTT.